A selection of T cell receptor beta chains follows, all from one sample in a study of cytomegalovirus exposure and HLA in healthy donors. Clones were sequenced by immunoSEQ multiplex PCR, and TCRdb holds only the in-frame ones, with some missing. The sample has about 110,000 clones; under 80% are singletons. Sequenced input: PBMCs. These receptor sequences come from a woman in her fifties or sixties in good health and CMV-seropositive. CDR3s include the opening cysteine and the closing phenylalanine or tryptophan. The D gene is left open where the match is weak. Where a row states a size, it is once, few, many or the class of an expanded clone; other rows omit it.

j_call d_call clone_size v_call cdr3_nt cdr3_aa
TRBJ1-2 TRBD1 NA TRBV2 TGTGCCAGCAGTGAAATGACAGGGGGTTACTATGGCTACACCTTC CASSEMTGGYYGYTF
TRBJ2-7 TRBD2 NA TRBV6-5 TGTGCCAGCAGTTACTCGGGGGGGGATACCTCCTACGAGCAGTACTTC CASSYSGGDTSYEQYF
TRBJ1-1 NA few TRBV5-1 TGCGCCAGCAGCTTACTAGGGGGGGACACTGAAGCTTTCTTT CASSLLGGDTEAFF
TRBJ2-5 NA NA TRBV7-2 TGTGCCAGCAGCTTCTCTCGGGGGAGCCAAGAGACCCAGTACTTC CASSFSRGSQETQYF
TRBJ2-3 TRBD1 NA TRBV13 TGTGCCAGCAGCTTGACAGGGCGGGCAGATACGCAGTATTTT CASSLTGRADTQYF
TRBJ1-6 TRBD1 NA TRBV5-1 TGCGCCAGCAGCGGGACAGGAGCATATAATTCACCCCTCCACTTT CASSGTGAYNSPLHF
TRBJ1-5 NA few TRBV2 TGTGCCAGCAGTGAAGGACGGGGGCCCCAGCATTTT CASSEGRGPQHF
TRBJ2-7 NA NA TRBV27 TGTGCCAGCAGTTTACAGGGCTGGATTAACGAGCAGTACTTC CASSLQGWINEQYF
TRBJ2-2 NA NA TRBV6-5 TGTGCCAGCAGTCGACAGAACACCGGGGAGCTGTTTTTT CASSRQNTGELFF
TRBJ2-1 NA NA TRBV5-1 TGCGCCAGCAGCGTACCCGGGTCCGCCGGGAATGAGCAGTTCTTC CASSVPGSAGNEQFF
TRBJ1-1 TRBD1 NA TRBV30 TGTGCCTGCAAGAACCCCGACAGGGGGAACACTGAAGCTTTCTTT CACKNPDRGNTEAFF
TRBJ2-5 TRBD2 NA TRBV5-1 TGCGCCAGCAGCCCGACGACTAGCGTCGGGACCCAGTACTTC CASSPTTSVGTQYF
TRBJ2-3 TRBD2 NA TRBV28 TGTGCCAGCAGTTCTACTCAACCCCGGGGGGACCCCCCCGGAGGGCAGTATTTT CASSSTQPRGDPPGGQYF
TRBJ2-3 TRBD2 NA TRBV5-1 TGCGCCAGCAGCTCTCTGGCGGGGGGGGTCACAGATACGCAGTATTTT CASSSLAGGVTDTQYF
TRBJ1-4 NA NA TRBV9 TGTGCCAGCAGCGTCCCCCAAACTTCAACTAATGAAAAACTGTTTTTT CASSVPQTSTNEKLFF
TRBJ2-7 NA NA TRBV7-2 TGTGCCAGCAGCTTGCGGACGGACTATACGGACTACGAGCAGTACTTC CASSLRTDYTDYEQYF
TRBJ1-5 NA NA TRBV19 TGTGCCAGTAGATCGGGAATCGGCAATCAGCCCCAGCATTTT CASRSGIGNQPQHF
TRBJ2-7 NA NA TRBV7-9 TGTGCCAGCAGCGGGGAGGGGACATCCCTCGACTCCTACGAGCAGTACTTC CASSGEGTSLDSYEQYF
TRBJ2-6 TRBD2 NA TRBV13 TGTGCCAGCCGGGGGAGGGGTGGGAACTCTGGGGCCAACGTCCTGACTTTC CASRGRGGNSGANVLTF
TRBJ1-2 NA once TRBV18 TGTGCCAGCTCACCACAATCGCAGATCTATGGCTACACCTTC CASSPQSQIYGYTF
TRBJ1-4 NA NA TRBV2 TGTGCCAGCAGTGAAGCGCTTAACAATATGGGCGAAAAACTGTTTTTT CASSEALNNMGEKLFF
TRBJ2-7 TRBD1 NA TRBV6-1 TGTGCCAGCAGTGAAGACAGGGGAGCGCCCTCCTACGAGCAGTACTTC CASSEDRGAPSYEQYF
TRBJ1-4 TRBD1 once TRBV18 TGTGCCAGCTCACCAAACAGGGGCGATGGCGAAAAACTGTTTTTT CASSPNRGDGEKLFF
TRBJ1-1 TRBD1 NA TRBV28 TGTGCCAGCAGAGACAGGGGAACCATGAACACTGAAGCTTTCTTT CASRDRGTMNTEAFF
TRBJ1-5 NA NA TRBV2 TGTGCCAGCAGTGGCACAGGGCAACGACAGCCCCGGCATTTT CASSGTGQRQPRHF
TRBJ2-1 TRBD2 once TRBV6-8 TGTGCCAGCAGTTCTAGCGGGGTAGGGGATGAGCAGTTCTTC CASSSSGVGDEQFF
TRBJ1-3 NA NA TRBV11-2 TGTGCCAGCAGCCTGACAGGACAAGCCTCTGGAAACACCATATATTTT CASSLTGQASGNTIYF
TRBJ2-3 NA NA TRBV6-5 TGTGCCAGCGGCCCAACGGGTGGCGCAGATACGCAGTATTTT CASGPTGGADTQYF
TRBJ2-4 TRBD2 NA TRBV28 TGTGCCAGCATCCCGGGGGGGAAGCAAAACATTCAGTACTTC CASIPGGKQNIQYF
TRBJ1-2 NA once TRBV4-2 TGTGCCAGCAGCCAAGATCAGGGAACGTCGTATGGCTACACCTTC CASSQDQGTSYGYTF
TRBJ2-3 NA NA TRBV5-6 TGTGCCAGCAGCTTGTACCGAGCGGCCCCCACAGATACGCAGTATTTT CASSLYRAAPTDTQYF
TRBJ2-7 TRBD1 NA TRBV28 TGTGCCAGCAGTCCCGGCGCGCAGGGGGCGAAAGAGCAGTACTTC CASSPGAQGAKEQYF
TRBJ2-7 TRBD1 NA TRBV4-1 TGCGCCAGCAGTCCAAGCGCCGGGACAGCTTCCTCCTACGAGCAGTACTTC CASSPSAGTASSYEQYF
TRBJ2-7 TRBD2 NA TRBV2 TGTGCCAGCAGCTTAGCGGGGGGACATTACGAGCAGTACTTC CASSLAGGHYEQYF
TRBJ1-5 TRBD1 NA TRBV11-2 TGTGCCAGCAGCTTAGAGACAGGGAGCAATCAGCCCCAGCATTTT CASSLETGSNQPQHF
TRBJ2-3 TRBD2 NA TRBV2 TGTGCCAGCAGGGAACTAGCGGGGGGGGGCACAGATACGCAGTATTTT CASRELAGGGTDTQYF
TRBJ1-4 TRBD1 NA TRBV30 TGTGCCTGGAGACAGGGGGGTGAAAAACTGTTTTTT CAWRQGGEKLFF
TRBJ2-5 TRBD1 NA TRBV5-3 TGTGCCAGAAGCTTGGCCGACAGGGGAGAGACCCAGTACTTC CARSLADRGETQYF
TRBJ2-1 NA NA TRBV20-1 TGCAGTGCTAGCTCTAGGAATGAGCAGTTCTTC CSASSRNEQFF
TRBJ2-5 NA NA TRBV30 TGTGCCTGGAGTGTATCCGGGGGTTTGGAGACCCAGTACTTC CAWSVSGGLETQYF
TRBJ1-2 NA few TRBV6-1 TGTGCCAGCAGCTCGACAGAGCTGCCTAACTATGGCTACACCTTC CASSSTELPNYGYTF
TRBJ2-1 TRBD1 NA TRBV11-2 TGTGCCAGCAGCTTTAGGGGCCCCAGGGGGAATGAGCAGTTCTTC CASSFRGPRGNEQFF
TRBJ2-1 NA few TRBV7-3 TGTGCCAGCAGCTTAACGAACGGAGACAATGAGCAGTTCTTC CASSLTNGDNEQFF
TRBJ2-1 NA NA TRBV5-1 TGCGCCAGCAGCTTGCAGGGCCCCTCTTACAATGAGCAGTTCTTC CASSLQGPSYNEQFF
TRBJ1-1 NA few TRBV6-5 TGTGCCAGCAGTTACCGGAGGGGCCGTCTGAACACTGAAGCTTTCTTT CASSYRRGRLNTEAFF
TRBJ1-1 NA NA TRBV19 TGTGCCAGTAGGAGACTTTTAGGGAACACTGAAGCTTTCTTT CASRRLLGNTEAFF
TRBJ1-1 NA NA TRBV7-2 TGTGCCAGCAGCTTAGCGCGTCGGCAGGCGAACACTGAAGCTTTCTTT CASSLARRQANTEAFF
TRBJ1-1 TRBD1 NA TRBV28 TGTGCCAGCAGTATTAGACAGGGGGAAGCTTTCTTT CASSIRQGEAFF
TRBJ1-5 NA NA TRBV4-1 TGCGCCAGCAGCCAAGGGATGGGACTTAGCAATCAGCCCCAGCATTTT CASSQGMGLSNQPQHF
TRBJ1-2 NA NA TRBV28 TGTGCCAGCAGTTTGTGGGCCCCAGCTAACTATGGCTACACCTTC CASSLWAPANYGYTF
TRBJ1-6 NA once TRBV7-9 TGTGCCAGCAGCCCACCAGGACAGTCCTATAATTCACCCCTCCACTTT CASSPPGQSYNSPLHF
TRBJ1-2 TRBD1 NA TRBV25-1 TGTGCCAGCAGTACCGGGACAGGGCAGTTGGTTCGCTACACCTTC CASSTGTGQLVRYTF
TRBJ1-6 TRBD1 few TRBV6-5 TGTGCCAGCAGCCCACAGGGGAATAATTCACCCCTCCACTTT CASSPQGNNSPLHF